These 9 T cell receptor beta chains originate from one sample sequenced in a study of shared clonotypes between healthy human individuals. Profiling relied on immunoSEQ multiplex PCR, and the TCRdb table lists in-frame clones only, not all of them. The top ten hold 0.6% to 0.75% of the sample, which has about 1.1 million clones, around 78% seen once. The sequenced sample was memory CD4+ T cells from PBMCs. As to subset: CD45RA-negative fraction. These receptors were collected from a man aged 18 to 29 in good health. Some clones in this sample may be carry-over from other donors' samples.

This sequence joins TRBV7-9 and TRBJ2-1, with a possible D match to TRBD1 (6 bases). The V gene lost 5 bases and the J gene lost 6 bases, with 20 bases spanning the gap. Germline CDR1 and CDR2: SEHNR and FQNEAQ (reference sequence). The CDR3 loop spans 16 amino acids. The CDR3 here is CASSPKRDIMSNEQFF. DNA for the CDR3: TGTGCCAGCAGCCCCAAGAGGGACATTATGTCCAATGAGCAGTTCTTC. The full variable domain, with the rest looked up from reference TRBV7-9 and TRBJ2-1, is DTGVSQNPRHKITKRGQNVTFRCDPISEHNRLYWYRQTLGQGPEFLTYFQNEAQLEKSRLLSDRFSAERPKGSFSTLEIQRTEQGDSAMYLCASSPKRDIMSNEQFFGPGTRLTVL.

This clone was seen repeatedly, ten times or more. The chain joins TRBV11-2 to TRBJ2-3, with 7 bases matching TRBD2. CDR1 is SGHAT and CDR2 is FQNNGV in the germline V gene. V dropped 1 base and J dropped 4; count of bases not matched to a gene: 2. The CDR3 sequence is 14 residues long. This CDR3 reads CASSLGLAADTQYF. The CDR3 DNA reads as TGTGCCAGCAGCTTAGGTCTAGCGGCAGATACGCAGTATTTT. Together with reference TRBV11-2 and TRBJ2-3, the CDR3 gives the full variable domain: EAGVAQSPRYKIIEKRQSVAFWCNPISGHATLYWYQQILGQGPKLLIQFQNNGVVDDSQLPKDRFSAERLKGVDSTLKIQPAKLEDSAVYLCASSLGLAADTQYFGPGTRLTVL.

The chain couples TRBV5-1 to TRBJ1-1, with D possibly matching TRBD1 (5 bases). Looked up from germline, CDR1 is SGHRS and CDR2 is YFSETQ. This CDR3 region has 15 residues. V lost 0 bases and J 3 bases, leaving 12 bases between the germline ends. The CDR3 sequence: CASSLAGGSDTEAFF. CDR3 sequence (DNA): TGCGCCAGCAGCTTGGCCGGGGGGAGTGACACTGAAGCTTTCTTT. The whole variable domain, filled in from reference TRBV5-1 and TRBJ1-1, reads KAGVTQTPRYLIKTRGQQVTLSCSPISGHRSVSWYQQTPGQGLQFLFEYFSETQRNKGNFPGRFSGRQFSNSRSEMNVSTLELGDSALYLCASSLAGGSDTEAFFGQGTRLTVV.

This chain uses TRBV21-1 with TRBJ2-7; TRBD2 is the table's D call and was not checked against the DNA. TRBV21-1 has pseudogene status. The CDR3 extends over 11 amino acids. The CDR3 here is CASSSAGEQYF. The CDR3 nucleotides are TGTGCCAGCTCTAGCGCGGGTGAGCAGTACTTC.

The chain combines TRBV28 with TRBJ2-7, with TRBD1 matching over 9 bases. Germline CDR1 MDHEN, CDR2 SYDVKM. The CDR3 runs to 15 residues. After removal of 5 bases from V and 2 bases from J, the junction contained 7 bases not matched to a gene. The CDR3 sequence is CASSILGTGPYEQYF. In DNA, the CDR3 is TGTGCCAGCAGTATACTCGGGACAGGGCCCTACGAGCAGTACTTC.

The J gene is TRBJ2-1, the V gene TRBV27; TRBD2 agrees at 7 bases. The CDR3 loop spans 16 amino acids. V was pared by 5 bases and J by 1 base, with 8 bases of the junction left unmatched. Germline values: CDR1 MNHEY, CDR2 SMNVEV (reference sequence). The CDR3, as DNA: TGTGCCAGCAGTGGCCCGCGGGGGTCTTCCTACAATGAGCAGTTCTTC. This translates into CASSGPRGSSYNEQFF.

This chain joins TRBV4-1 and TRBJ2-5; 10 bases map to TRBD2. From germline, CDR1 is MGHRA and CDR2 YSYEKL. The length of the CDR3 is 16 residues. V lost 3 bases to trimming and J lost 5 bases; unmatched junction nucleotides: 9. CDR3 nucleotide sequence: TGCGCCAGCAGCCACGACTCTAGCGGGAGTAGTGAGACCCAGTACTTC. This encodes CASSHDSSGSSETQYF.

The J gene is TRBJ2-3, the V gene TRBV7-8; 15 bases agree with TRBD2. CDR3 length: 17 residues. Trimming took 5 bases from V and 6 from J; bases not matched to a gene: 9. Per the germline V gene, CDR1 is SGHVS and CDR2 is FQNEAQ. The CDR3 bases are TGTGCCAGCAGCCTCGGACTAGCGGGAGGGTTGCCGGATACGCAGTATTTT. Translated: CASSLGLAGGLPDTQYF.

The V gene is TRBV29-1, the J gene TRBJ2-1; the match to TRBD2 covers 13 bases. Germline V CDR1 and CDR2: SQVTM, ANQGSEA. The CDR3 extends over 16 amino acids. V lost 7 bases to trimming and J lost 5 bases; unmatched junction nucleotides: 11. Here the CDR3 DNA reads TGCAGCGGACGACTAGCGGGAGGCCTGACAGACAATGAGCAGTTCTTC. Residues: CSGRLAGGLTDNEQFF.